This T cell receptor (beta chain) comes out of a study of PD-L1 blockade in urothelial cancer. Looking at the study overall: Bladder-origin urothelial cancer in males described about 90% of the 29 patients. A median roughly 140,000 T cells were found in blood samples.

Specified time point: pretreatment peripheral blood. In each PCR, synthetic TCR analog templates were spiked in. Profiled with immunoSEQ multiplex PCR; TCRdb holds only in-frame clones, not every one. The sample lists tens of thousands of clones, approximately 85% occurring once. With respect to this clone: A read error may produce the germline difference seen at one junction end.

This sequence originates from a middle-aged man with urothelial cancer. This material consisted of PBMCs, taken around atezolizumab (anti-PD-L1) treatment.

CDR3 DNA sequence: TGTGCTAGCAGCTTGGCAGGGGGTCGGACCGGGGAGCTGTTTTTT. This gives the protein CASSLAGGRTGELFF. V usage is TRBV7-7 and J usage is TRBJ2-2, with 7 bases matching TRBD1. The CDR3 spans 15 residues. The germline gives CDR1 SSHAT, CDR2 FNYEAQ (reference sequence).